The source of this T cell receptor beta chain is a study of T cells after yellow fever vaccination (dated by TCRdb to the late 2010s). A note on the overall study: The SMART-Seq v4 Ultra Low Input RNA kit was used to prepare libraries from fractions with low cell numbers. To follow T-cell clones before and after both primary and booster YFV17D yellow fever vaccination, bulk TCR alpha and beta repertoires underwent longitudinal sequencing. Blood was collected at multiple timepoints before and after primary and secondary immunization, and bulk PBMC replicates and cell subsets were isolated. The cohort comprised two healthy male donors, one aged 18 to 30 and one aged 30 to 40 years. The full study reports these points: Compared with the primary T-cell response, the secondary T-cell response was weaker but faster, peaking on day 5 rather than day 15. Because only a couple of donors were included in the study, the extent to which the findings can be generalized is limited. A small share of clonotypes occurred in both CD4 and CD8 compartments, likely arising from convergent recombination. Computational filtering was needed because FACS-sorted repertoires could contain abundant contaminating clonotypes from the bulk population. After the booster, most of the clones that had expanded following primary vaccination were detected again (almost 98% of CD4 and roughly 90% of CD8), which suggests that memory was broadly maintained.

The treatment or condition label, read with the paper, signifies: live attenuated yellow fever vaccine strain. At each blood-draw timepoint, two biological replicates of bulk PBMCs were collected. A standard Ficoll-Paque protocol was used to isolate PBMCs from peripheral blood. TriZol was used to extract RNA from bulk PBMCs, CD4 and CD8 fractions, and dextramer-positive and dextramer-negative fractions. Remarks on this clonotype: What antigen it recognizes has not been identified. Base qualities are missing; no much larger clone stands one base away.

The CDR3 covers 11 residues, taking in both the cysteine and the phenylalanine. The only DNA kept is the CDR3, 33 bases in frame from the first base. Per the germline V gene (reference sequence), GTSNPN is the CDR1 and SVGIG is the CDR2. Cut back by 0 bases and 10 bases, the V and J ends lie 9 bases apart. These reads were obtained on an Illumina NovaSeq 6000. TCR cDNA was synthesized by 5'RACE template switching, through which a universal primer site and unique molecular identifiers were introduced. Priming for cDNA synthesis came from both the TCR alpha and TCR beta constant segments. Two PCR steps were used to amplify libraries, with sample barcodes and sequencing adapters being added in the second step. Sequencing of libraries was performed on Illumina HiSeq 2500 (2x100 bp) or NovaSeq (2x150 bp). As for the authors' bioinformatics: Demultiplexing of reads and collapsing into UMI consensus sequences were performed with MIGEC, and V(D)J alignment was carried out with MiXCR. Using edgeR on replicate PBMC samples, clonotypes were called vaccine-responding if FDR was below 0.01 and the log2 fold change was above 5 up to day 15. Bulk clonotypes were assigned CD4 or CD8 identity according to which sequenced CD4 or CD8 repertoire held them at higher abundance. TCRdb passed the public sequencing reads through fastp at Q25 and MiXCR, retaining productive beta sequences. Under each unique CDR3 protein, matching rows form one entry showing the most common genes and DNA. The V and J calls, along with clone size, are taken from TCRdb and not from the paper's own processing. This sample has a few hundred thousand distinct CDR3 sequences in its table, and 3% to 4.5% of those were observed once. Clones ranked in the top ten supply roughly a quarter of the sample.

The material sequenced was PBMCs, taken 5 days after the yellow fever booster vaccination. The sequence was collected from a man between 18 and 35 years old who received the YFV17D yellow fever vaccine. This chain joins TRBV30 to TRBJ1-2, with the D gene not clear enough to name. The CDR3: CAWSVPGDYTF. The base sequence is TGTGCCTGGAGTGTACCGGGTGACTACACCTTC.